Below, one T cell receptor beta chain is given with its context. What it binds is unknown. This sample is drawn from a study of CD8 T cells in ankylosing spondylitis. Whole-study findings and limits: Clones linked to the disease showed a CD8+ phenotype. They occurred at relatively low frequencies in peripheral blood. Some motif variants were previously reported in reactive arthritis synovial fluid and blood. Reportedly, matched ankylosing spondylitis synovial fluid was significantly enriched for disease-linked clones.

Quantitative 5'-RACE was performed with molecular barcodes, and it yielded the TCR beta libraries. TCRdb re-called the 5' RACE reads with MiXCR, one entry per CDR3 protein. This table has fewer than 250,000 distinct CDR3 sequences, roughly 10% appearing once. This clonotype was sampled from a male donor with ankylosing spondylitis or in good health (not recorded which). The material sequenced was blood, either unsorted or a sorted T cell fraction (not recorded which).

The CDR3 nucleotides are TGTGCCAGCAGCCATGGGGACAGGGGGAGCGGCTACACCTTC. It is translated as CASSHGDRGSGYTF. The J gene is TRBJ1-2, the V gene TRBV4-2; TRBD1 matches at 11 bases. Trimming cost V 3 bases and J 8 bases; bases outside gene matches: 5. Per the germline V gene, CDR1 is LGHNA and CDR2 is YNFKEQ. The CDR3 is made up of 14 amino acids.